Listed below are T cell receptor beta chains from one sample, sequenced in a study of cytomegalovirus exposure and HLA in healthy donors. Some clones are missing from TCRdb's copy, which holds only in-frame ones; the method was immunoSEQ multiplex PCR. The sample spans 53,000 or so clones; the ten largest clones claim roughly 12%. Input material: PBMCs. The receptors shown here come from a man younger than 30 in good health and CMV-seropositive. CDR3s include the opening cysteine and the closing phenylalanine or tryptophan. Each record gives: D gene, J gene, V gene, CDR3 protein, CDR3 DNA. The D gene is left open where the match is weak.

D gene: .; J gene: TRBJ2-7; V gene: TRBV4-1; CDR3 protein: CASSQETSRGYEQYF; CDR3 DNA: TGCGCCAGCAGCCAAGAAACTAGCAGGGGGTACGAGCAGTACTTC
D gene: .; J gene: TRBJ2-7; V gene: TRBV7-8; CDR3 protein: CASSLEGGIYEQYF; CDR3 DNA: TGTGCCAGCAGCTTAGAGGGCGGGATCTACGAGCAGTACTTC
D gene: .; J gene: TRBJ2-7; V gene: TRBV6-5; CDR3 protein: CASSYSVSSYEQYF; CDR3 DNA: TGTGCCAGCAGTTACTCGGTGAGCTCCTACGAGCAGTACTTC
D gene: .; J gene: TRBJ1-1; V gene: TRBV6-5; CDR3 protein: CASSYSGGNTEAFF; CDR3 DNA: TGTGCCAGCAGTTACTCCGGGGGGAACACTGAAGCTTTCTTT
D gene: .; J gene: TRBJ1-5; V gene: TRBV19; CDR3 protein: CATTRRGSNQPQHF; CDR3 DNA: TGTGCCACTACGAGGAGGGGTAGCAATCAGCCCCAGCATTTT
D gene: TRBD2; J gene: TRBJ2-7; V gene: TRBV5-4; CDR3 protein: CASSQAPGLAGVDEQYF; CDR3 DNA: TGTGCCAGCAGCCAGGCCCCTGGACTAGCGGGAGTGGACGAGCAGTACTTC
D gene: TRBD2; J gene: TRBJ2-7; V gene: TRBV9; CDR3 protein: CASSSRTSGAYEQYF; CDR3 DNA: TGTGCCAGCAGCTCCCGGACTAGCGGGGCATACGAGCAGTACTTC
D gene: .; J gene: TRBJ2-5; V gene: TRBV6-6; CDR3 protein: CASSYDRPQGTQYF; CDR3 DNA: TGTGCCAGCAGTTACGACAGGCCCCAAGGGACCCAGTACTTC
D gene: .; J gene: TRBJ1-4; V gene: TRBV7-9; CDR3 protein: CASSLRQDPNEKLFF; CDR3 DNA: TGTGCCAGCAGCTTGCGACAGGACCCTAATGAAAAACTGTTTTTT
D gene: .; J gene: TRBJ2-1; V gene: TRBV5-4; CDR3 protein: CASSLVEGDNEQFF; CDR3 DNA: TGTGCCAGCAGCTTGGTTGAGGGCGACAATGAGCAGTTCTTC
D gene: .; J gene: TRBJ2-1; V gene: TRBV5-6; CDR3 protein: CASSYRRGEGGYNEQFF; CDR3 DNA: TGTGCCAGCAGTTATCGCCGGGGGGAAGGGGGGTACAATGAGCAGTTCTTC
D gene: .; J gene: TRBJ2-7; V gene: TRBV28; CDR3 protein: CASIPIGGASPYEQYF; CDR3 DNA: TGTGCCAGCATCCCCATCGGAGGGGCTTCCCCCTACGAGCAGTACTTC
D gene: TRBD2; J gene: TRBJ2-1; V gene: TRBV10-3; CDR3 protein: CAISRTSGSSYNEQFF; CDR3 DNA: TGTGCCATCAGCCGGACTAGCGGGAGCTCCTACAATGAGCAGTTCTTC
D gene: TRBD1; J gene: TRBJ1-1; V gene: TRBV27; CDR3 protein: CASGGQGASAEAFF; CDR3 DNA: TGTGCCTCCGGGGGCCAGGGGGCGAGCGCTGAAGCTTTCTTT
D gene: TRBD1; J gene: TRBJ2-2; V gene: TRBV6-4; CDR3 protein: CASSQGATTGELFF; CDR3 DNA: TGTGCCAGCAGTCAGGGGGCGACCACCGGGGAGCTGTTTTTT
D gene: TRBD2; J gene: TRBJ2-7; V gene: TRBV15; CDR3 protein: CATSRGLAGGGEQYF; CDR3 DNA: TGTGCCACCAGCAGAGGACTAGCGGGAGGAGGGGAGCAGTACTTC
D gene: .; J gene: TRBJ1-5; V gene: TRBV15; CDR3 protein: CATSRVIGSNQPQHF; CDR3 DNA: TGTGCCACCAGCAGAGTTATTGGCAGTAATCAGCCCCAGCATTTT
D gene: .; J gene: TRBJ1-2; V gene: TRBV7-8; CDR3 protein: CASSLDGLANYGYTF; CDR3 DNA: TGTGCCAGCAGCCTAGACGGTTTAGCTAACTATGGCTACACCTTC
D gene: .; J gene: TRBJ2-3; V gene: TRBV27; CDR3 protein: CASSFRYVTDTQYF; CDR3 DNA: TGTGCCAGCAGTTTTAGATACGTAACAGATACGCAGTATTTT
D gene: .; J gene: TRBJ1-1; V gene: TRBV14; CDR3 protein: CASSQVLVRGKGTEAFF; CDR3 DNA: TGTGCCAGCAGCCAAGTACTGGTTCGGGGTAAGGGTACTGAAGCTTTCTTT
D gene: .; J gene: TRBJ2-3; V gene: TRBV10-1; CDR3 protein: CASSDGQADTQYF; CDR3 DNA: TGCGCCAGCAGTGATGGCCAGGCGGATACGCAGTATTTT
D gene: .; J gene: TRBJ2-7; V gene: TRBV28; CDR3 protein: CASSLERATKEQYF; CDR3 DNA: TGTGCCAGCAGTTTAGAGAGGGCTACGAAAGAGCAGTACTTC
D gene: .; J gene: TRBJ2-3; V gene: TRBV9; CDR3 protein: CASSVAGSTDTQYF; CDR3 DNA: TGTGCCAGCAGCGTAGCAGGAAGCACAGATACGCAGTATTTT
D gene: .; J gene: TRBJ2-7; V gene: TRBV7-2; CDR3 protein: CASSSPFRSYEQYF; CDR3 DNA: TGTGCCAGCAGCTCCCCGTTTAGGAGCTACGAGCAGTACTTC
D gene: .; J gene: TRBJ1-5; V gene: TRBV6-1; CDR3 protein: CASRAGSSNQPQHF; CDR3 DNA: TGTGCCAGCAGAGCAGGATCCTCCAATCAGCCCCAGCATTTT
D gene: .; J gene: TRBJ1-1; V gene: TRBV20-1; CDR3 protein: CSAGGDTEAFF; CDR3 DNA: TGCAGTGCTGGGGGGGACACTGAAGCTTTCTTT
D gene: .; J gene: TRBJ2-7; V gene: TRBV5-4; CDR3 protein: CASSDASYEQYF; CDR3 DNA: TGTGCCAGCAGTGATGCGAGTTACGAGCAGTACTTC
D gene: .; J gene: TRBJ2-1; V gene: TRBV19; CDR3 protein: CASGGRRYNEQFF; CDR3 DNA: TGTGCCAGTGGGGGCCGCAGGTACAATGAGCAGTTCTTC
D gene: TRBD1; J gene: TRBJ1-3; V gene: TRBV28; CDR3 protein: CASSTQGESGNTIYF; CDR3 DNA: TGTGCCAGCAGTACGCAGGGGGAATCTGGAAACACCATATATTTT
D gene: .; J gene: TRBJ2-7; V gene: TRBV11-2; CDR3 protein: CASSLGIGSRVEQYF; CDR3 DNA: TGTGCCAGCAGCTTAGGGATAGGCTCTCGGGTCGAGCAGTACTTC
D gene: TRBD1; J gene: TRBJ1-2; V gene: TRBV14; CDR3 protein: CASSSGQGEHGYTF; CDR3 DNA: TGTGCCAGCAGCTCAGGACAGGGAGAGCATGGCTACACCTTC
D gene: .; J gene: TRBJ2-1; V gene: TRBV5-4; CDR3 protein: CASAAEPLTHNEQFF; CDR3 DNA: TGTGCCAGCGCAGCGGAACCCTTAACCCACAATGAGCAGTTCTTC
D gene: TRBD1; J gene: TRBJ1-2; V gene: TRBV6-4; CDR3 protein: CASSETGGRGYGYTF; CDR3 DNA: TGTGCCAGCAGTGAGACAGGGGGAAGGGGCTATGGCTACACCTTC
D gene: TRBD2; J gene: TRBJ2-3; V gene: TRBV6-6; CDR3 protein: CASETAGGFTDTQYF; CDR3 DNA: TGTGCCAGCGAAACAGCGGGAGGGTTCACAGATACGCAGTATTTT
D gene: .; J gene: TRBJ2-7; V gene: TRBV27; CDR3 protein: CASIQSGTVNEQYF; CDR3 DNA: TGTGCCAGCATCCAATCTGGTACGGTGAACGAGCAGTACTTC
D gene: TRBD1; J gene: TRBJ2-7; V gene: TRBV7-8; CDR3 protein: CASSLARDRGHEQYF; CDR3 DNA: TGTGCCAGCAGCTTAGCCCGGGACAGGGGCCACGAGCAGTACTTC
D gene: .; J gene: TRBJ2-5; V gene: TRBV28; CDR3 protein: CASSILGVEETQYF; CDR3 DNA: TGTGCCAGCAGTATCCTAGGGGTTGAAGAGACCCAGTACTTC
D gene: TRBD2; J gene: TRBJ2-7; V gene: TRBV19; CDR3 protein: CATQRAGGSYEQYF; CDR3 DNA: TGTGCCACCCAGAGGGCGGGAGGTTCCTACGAGCAGTACTTC
D gene: .; J gene: TRBJ2-5; V gene: TRBV11-1; CDR3 protein: CASSLGHQETQYF; CDR3 DNA: TGTGCCAGCAGCTTGGGGCACCAAGAGACCCAGTACTTC
D gene: .; J gene: TRBJ2-7; V gene: TRBV5-1; CDR3 protein: CASSPRAHYEQYF; CDR3 DNA: TGCGCCAGCAGCCCCAGGGCCCACTACGAGCAGTACTTC
D gene: .; J gene: TRBJ1-1; V gene: TRBV6-5; CDR3 protein: CASSLSTGAEAFF; CDR3 DNA: TGTGCCAGCAGTCTAAGTACGGGAGCTGAAGCTTTCTTT
D gene: .; J gene: TRBJ1-2; V gene: TRBV15; CDR3 protein: CATSRGREQKDRSYGYTF; CDR3 DNA: TGTGCCACCAGCAGAGGGCGAGAACAGAAGGATCGTAGCTATGGCTACACCTTC
D gene: .; J gene: TRBJ2-4; V gene: TRBV14; CDR3 protein: CASSQSSIQYF; CDR3 DNA: TGTGCCAGCAGCCAATCTAGCATTCAGTACTTC